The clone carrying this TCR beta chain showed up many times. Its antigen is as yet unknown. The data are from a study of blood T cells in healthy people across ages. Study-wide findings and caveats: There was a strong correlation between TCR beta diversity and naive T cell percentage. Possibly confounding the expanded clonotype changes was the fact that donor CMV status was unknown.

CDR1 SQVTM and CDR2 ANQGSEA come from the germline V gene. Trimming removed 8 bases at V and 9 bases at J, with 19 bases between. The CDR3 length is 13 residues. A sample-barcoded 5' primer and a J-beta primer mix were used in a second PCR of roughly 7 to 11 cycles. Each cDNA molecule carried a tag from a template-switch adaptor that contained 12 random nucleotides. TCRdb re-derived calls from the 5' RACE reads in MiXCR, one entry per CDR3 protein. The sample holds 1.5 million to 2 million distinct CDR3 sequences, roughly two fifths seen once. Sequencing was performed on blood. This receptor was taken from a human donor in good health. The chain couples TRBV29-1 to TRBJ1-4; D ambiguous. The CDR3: CSPGGQATKKLFF. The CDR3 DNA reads TGCAGCCCCGGCGGGCAGGCGACAAAAAAACTGTTTTTT.